The following is a T cell receptor (beta chain) sequence with its context. BIOMED2 TRB-A/B primer pools were used in multiplex TRB PCR. In TCRdb, the multiplex PCR reads were re-called with MiXCR into one record per CDR3 protein. Among about 14,000 distinct CDR3 sequences, roughly 27% were seen once, and the ten largest hold approximately 6.2%. V lost 2 bases and J 3 bases, leaving 7 bases between the germline ends. In germline, CDR1 is SGHVT, CDR2 SQSDAQ. The CDR3 spans 13 residues. These data come from a study of T and B cells in COVID-19 patients. TRB was amplified from about 250-500 ng of blood genomic DNA.

The sample consisted of blood. The chain has TRBV7-4 and TRBJ2-5; D is undetermined. This clonotype was obtained from a human donor who had recovered from COVID-19. CDR3 residues: CASSLPPEETQYF. The CDR3 DNA is TGTGCCAGCAGCTTACCCCCCGAAGAGACCCAGTACTTC.